Included here is one T cell receptor (beta chain) sequence, with context. The source of the sample is a study of technical replicates of blood from four donors. V dropped 4 bases and J dropped 0 bases, with 10 bases sitting between them. Germline V lookup: CDR1 SGHDT, CDR2 YYEEEE. This CDR3 is built from 14 residues. Sequencing was performed with immunoSEQ multiplex PCR; in TCRdb, only in-frame clones are kept and a portion is missing. The sample includes approximately 76,000 clones, roughly 91% of them seen just once. The chain uses TRBV5-6 and TRBJ1-1; D not certain. The TCR was taken from a human donor in good health. The sample taken for sequencing was T cells isolated from PBMCs. The DNA of the CDR3 is TGTGCCAGCAGCGATAAACTGATGAACACTGAAGCTTTCTTT. Its protein product is CASSDKLMNTEAFF.